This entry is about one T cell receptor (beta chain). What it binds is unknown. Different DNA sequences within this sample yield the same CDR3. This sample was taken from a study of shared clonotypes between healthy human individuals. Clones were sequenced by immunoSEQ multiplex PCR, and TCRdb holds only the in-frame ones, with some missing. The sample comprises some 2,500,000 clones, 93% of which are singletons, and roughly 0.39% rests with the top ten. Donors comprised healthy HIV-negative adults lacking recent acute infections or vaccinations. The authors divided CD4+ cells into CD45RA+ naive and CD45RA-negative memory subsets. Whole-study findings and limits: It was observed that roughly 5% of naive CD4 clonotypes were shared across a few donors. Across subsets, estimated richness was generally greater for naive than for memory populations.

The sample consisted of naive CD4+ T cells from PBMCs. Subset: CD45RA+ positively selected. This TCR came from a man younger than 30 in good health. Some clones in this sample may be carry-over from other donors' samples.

The CDR3 nucleotides are TGTGCCAGCTCACCTCCAACTAATGAAAAACTGTTTTTT. The encoded protein is CASSPPTNEKLFF. The V call is TRBV18, the J call TRBJ1-4; no clear D. CDR3 size: 13 residues. In germline, CDR1 is KGHSH, CDR2 LQKENI. Trimming pared 3 bases from V and 0 bases from J, leaving 2 bases between.